This T cell receptor beta chain was recovered during a study of blood T cell repertoires in COVID-19. Looking at the study overall: Both acute and convalescent COVID-19 samples were obtained from the United States, Italy and Spain. PBMCs, B-cell-depleted T cells, or T cells provided the cDNA or gDNA that made up the material.

This CDR3 has 13 residues. Trimming removed 3 bases at V and 3 bases at J, with 9 bases between. Germline CDR1 MDHEN, CDR2 SYDVKM. Authors' processing steps: Amplification of reference gene primers provided the estimated nucleated cell counts. Data came from immunoSEQ multiplex PCR; TCRdb stores just in-frame clones and leaves some out. The D gene and trimming were derived from the DNA, and the V and J assignments and clone size from that table. The data hold about 160,000 clones, with approximately 85% observed a single time. The sample taken for sequencing was peripheral blood. The chain is built from TRBV28 and TRBJ2-7, with D possibly TRBD1 on 5 matching bases. This TCR derives from a man aged 35 to 55 with acute or convalescent COVID-19. CDR3 in amino acids: CASSFGQGYEQYF. DNA of the CDR3: TGTGCCAGCAGTTTCGGTCAGGGCTACGAGCAGTACTTC.